This T cell receptor beta chain was sequenced in a study of OX40 agonist ivuxolimab in advanced cancers. Study at large: Patients were given ivuxolimab, an antibody that agonizes OX40 (CD134).

Only in-frame clones appear in the TCRdb table, and some are missing; sequencing was by immunoSEQ multiplex PCR. Among some 46,000 clones listed, about 90% were seen once. Overall study findings and caveats: More expanded clones were found, on average, in CD8+ than in CD4+ T cells.

Notes on this clone: Its target is not known.

Patients had blood sampled at baseline and again on cycle 4 day 1 and cycle 7 day 1. The germline V gene has CDR1 KGHSH and CDR2 LQKENI. This CDR3 is 15 amino acids long. Unmatched junction bases numbered 7, after V lost 2 bases and J lost 8 bases. The material was CD4+ or CD8+ T cells sorted from blood, obtained in a trial of the OX40 agonist ivuxolimab. The origin of this receptor is an adult with an advanced solid tumor such as melanoma, head and neck, liver or kidney cancer. The genes are TRBV18 and TRBJ1-4; 8 positions agree with TRBD1. The CDR3 DNA follows: TGTGCCAGCTCACCAGACAGGGGAAGGGGGGAAAAACTGTTTTTT. This sequence encodes CASSPDRGRGEKLFF. The variable domain in full, with the rest retrieved from reference TRBV18 and TRBJ1-4, is NAGVMQNPRHLVRRRGQEARLRCSPMKGHSHVYWYRQLPEEGLKFMVYLQKENIIDESGMPKERFSAEFPKEGPSILRIQQVVRGDSAAYFCASSPDRGRGEKLFFGSGTQLSVL.